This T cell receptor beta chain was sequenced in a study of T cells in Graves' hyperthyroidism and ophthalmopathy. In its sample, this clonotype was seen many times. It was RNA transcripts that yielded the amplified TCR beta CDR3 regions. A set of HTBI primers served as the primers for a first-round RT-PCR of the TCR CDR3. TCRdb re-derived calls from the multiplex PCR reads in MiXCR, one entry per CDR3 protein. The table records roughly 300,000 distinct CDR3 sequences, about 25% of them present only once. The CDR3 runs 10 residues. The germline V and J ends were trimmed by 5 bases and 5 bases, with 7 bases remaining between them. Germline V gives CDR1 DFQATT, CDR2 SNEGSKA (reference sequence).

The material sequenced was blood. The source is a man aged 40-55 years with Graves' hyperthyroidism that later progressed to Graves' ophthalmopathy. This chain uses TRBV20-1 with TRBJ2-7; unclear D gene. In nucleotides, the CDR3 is TGCAGTGCTTTAGGAGACGAGCAGTACTTC. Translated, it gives CSALGDEQYF.